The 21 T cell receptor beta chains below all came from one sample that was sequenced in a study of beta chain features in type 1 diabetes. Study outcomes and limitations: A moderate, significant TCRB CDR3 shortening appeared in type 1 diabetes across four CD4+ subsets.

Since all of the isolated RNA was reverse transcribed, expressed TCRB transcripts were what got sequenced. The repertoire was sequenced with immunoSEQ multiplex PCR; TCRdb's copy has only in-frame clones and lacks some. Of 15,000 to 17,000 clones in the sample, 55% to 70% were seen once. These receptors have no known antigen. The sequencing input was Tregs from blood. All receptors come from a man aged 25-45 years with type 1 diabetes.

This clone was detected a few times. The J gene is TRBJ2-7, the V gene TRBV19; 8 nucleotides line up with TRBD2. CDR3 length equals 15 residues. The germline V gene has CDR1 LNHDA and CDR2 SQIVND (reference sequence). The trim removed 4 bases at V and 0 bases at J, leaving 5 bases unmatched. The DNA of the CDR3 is TGTGCCAGTAGTACCTTAGCGGGGCCCTCCTACGAGCAGTACTTC. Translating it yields CASSTLAGPSYEQYF.

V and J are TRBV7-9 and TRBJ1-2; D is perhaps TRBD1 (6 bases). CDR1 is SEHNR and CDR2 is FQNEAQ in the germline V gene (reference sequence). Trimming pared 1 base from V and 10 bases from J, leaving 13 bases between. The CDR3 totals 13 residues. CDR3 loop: CASSLERGTDYTF. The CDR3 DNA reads TGTGCCAGCAGCTTAGAGAGGGGGACGGACTACACCTTC. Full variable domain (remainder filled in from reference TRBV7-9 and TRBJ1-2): DTGVSQNPRHKITKRGQNVTFRCDPISEHNRLYWYRQTLGQGPEFLTYFQNEAQLEKSRLLSDRFSAERPKGSFSTLEIQRTEQGDSAMYLCASSLERGTDYTFGSGTRLTVV.

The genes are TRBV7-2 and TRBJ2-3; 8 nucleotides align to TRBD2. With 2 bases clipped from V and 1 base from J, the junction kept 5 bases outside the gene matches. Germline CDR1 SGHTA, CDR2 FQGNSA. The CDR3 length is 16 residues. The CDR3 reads CASSLRGGRGTDTQYF. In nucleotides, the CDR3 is TGTGCCAGCAGCTTACGGGGGGGCCGGGGCACAGATACGCAGTATTTT.

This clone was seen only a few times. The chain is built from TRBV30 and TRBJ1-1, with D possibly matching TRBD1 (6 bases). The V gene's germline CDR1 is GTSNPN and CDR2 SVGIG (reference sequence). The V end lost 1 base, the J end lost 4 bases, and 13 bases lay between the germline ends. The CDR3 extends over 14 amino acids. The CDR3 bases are TGTGCCTGGAGTGAGGTAGGGGGTGGCACTGAAGCTTTCTTT. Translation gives CAWSEVGGGTEAFF.

CDR3 bases: TGTGCCAGCAGCTTTACCGGGACTAGGGGCACAGATACGCAGTATTTT. Its protein product is CASSFTGTRGTDTQYF. The rearrangement links TRBV11-3 to TRBJ2-3; 8 bases are shared with TRBD2. After removal of 3 bases from V and 1 base from J, the junction contained 6 bases not matched to a gene. CDR3 size: 16 residues. Germline V gene data show CDR1 as SGHNT and CDR2 as YENEEA.

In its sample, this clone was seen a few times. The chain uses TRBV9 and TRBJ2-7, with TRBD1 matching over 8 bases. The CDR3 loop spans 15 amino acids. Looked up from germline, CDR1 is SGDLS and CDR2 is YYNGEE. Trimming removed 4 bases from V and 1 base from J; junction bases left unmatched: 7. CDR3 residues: CASSRRQGISYEQYF. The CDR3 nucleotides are TGTGCCAGCAGCAGACGACAGGGGATATCCTACGAGCAGTACTTC.

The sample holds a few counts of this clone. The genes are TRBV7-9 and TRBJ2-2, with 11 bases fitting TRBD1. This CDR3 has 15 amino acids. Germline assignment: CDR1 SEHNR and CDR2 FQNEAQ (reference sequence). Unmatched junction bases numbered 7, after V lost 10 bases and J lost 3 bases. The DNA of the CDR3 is TGTGCCACAGACCCGGGACAGGGGGACACCGGGGAGCTGTTTTTT. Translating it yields CATDPGQGDTGELFF.

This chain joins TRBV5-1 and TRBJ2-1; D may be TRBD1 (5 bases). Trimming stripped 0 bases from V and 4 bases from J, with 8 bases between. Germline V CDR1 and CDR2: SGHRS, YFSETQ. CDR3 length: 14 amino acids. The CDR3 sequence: CASSLGGPYNEQFF. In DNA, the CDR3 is TGCGCCAGCAGCTTGGGGGGCCCTTACAATGAGCAGTTCTTC.

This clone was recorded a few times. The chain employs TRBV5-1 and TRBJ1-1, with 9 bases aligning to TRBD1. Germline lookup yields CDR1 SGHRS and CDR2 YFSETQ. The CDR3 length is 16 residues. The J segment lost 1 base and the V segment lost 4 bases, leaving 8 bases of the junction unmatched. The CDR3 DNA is TGCGCCAGCAGCCTAACAGGGGGCGCAGGGAACACTGAAGCTTTCTTT. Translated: CASSLTGGAGNTEAFF.

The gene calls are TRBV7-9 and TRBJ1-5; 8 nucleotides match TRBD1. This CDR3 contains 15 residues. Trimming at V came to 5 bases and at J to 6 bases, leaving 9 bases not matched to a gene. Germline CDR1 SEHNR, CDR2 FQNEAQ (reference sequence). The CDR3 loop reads CASSIGGQGGQPQHF. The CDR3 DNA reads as TGTGCCAGCAGCATCGGAGGACAGGGTGGTCAGCCCCAGCATTTT.

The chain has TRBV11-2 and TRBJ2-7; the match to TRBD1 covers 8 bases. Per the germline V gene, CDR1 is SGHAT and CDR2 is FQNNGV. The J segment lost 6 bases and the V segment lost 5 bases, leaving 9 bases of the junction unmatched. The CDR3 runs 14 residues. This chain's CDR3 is CASSPGQGRREQYF. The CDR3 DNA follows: TGTGCCAGCAGCCCAGGACAGGGCCGCCGCGAGCAGTACTTC.

The CDR3 spells CASSLLGTEAFF. CDR3 bases: TGCGCCAGCAGCTTGCTAGGAACTGAAGCTTTCTTT. The chain uses TRBV5-1 and TRBJ1-1; D remains ambiguous. This CDR3 comprises 12 residues. V lost 1 base, J lost 5 bases, and 6 bases lay in between. The germline V gene has CDR1 SGHRS and CDR2 YFSETQ.

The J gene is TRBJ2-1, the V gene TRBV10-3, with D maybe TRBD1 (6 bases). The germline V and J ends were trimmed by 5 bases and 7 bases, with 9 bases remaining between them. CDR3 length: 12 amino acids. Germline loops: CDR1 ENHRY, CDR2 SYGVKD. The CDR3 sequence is CAISSTGNEQFF. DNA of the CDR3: TGTGCCATCAGTTCTACAGGGAATGAGCAGTTCTTC.

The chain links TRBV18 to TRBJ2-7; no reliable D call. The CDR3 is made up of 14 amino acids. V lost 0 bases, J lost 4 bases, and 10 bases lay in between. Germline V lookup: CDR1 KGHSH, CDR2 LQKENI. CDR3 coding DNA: TGTGCCAGCTCACCACCGAACGGTATTTACGAGCAGTACTTC. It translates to CASSPPNGIYEQYF.

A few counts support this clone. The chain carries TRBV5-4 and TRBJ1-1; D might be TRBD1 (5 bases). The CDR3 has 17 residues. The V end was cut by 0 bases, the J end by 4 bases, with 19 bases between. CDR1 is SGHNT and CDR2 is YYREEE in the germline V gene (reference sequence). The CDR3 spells CASSLAPGSGSATEAFF. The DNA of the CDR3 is TGTGCCAGCAGCTTGGCCCCTGGTTCAGGGTCCGCCACTGAAGCTTTCTTT. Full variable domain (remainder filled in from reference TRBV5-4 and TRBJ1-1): ETGVTQSPTHLIKTRGQQVTLRCSSQSGHNTVSWYQQALGQGPQFIFQYYREEENGRGNFPPRFSGLQFPNYSSELNVNALELDDSALYLCASSLAPGSGSATEAFFGQGTRLTVV.

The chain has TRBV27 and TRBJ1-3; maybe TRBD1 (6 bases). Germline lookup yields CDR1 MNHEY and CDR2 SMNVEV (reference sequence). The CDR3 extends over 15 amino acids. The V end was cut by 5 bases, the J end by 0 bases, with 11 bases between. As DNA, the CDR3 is TGTGCCAGCAGTCCAGGACAGAGCTCTGGAAACACCATATATTTT. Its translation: CASSPGQSSGNTIYF.

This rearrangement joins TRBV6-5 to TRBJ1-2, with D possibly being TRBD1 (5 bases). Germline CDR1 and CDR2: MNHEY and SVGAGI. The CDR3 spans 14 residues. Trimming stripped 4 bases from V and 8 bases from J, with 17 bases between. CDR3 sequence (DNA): TGTGCCAGCAGTTGGGGTGGGGCTGTTGTCGGCTACACCTTC. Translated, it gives CASSWGGAVVGYTF.

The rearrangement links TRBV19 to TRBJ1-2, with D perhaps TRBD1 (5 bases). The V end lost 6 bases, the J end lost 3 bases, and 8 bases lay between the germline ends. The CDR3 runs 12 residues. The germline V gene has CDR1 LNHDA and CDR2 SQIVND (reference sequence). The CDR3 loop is CASREGHYGYTF. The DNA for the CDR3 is TGTGCCAGTAGGGAGGGGCACTATGGCTACACCTTC.

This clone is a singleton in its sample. CDR3 DNA sequence: TGTGCCAGCTCACCACCGGGCAGCTCTGGAAACACCATATATTTT. This gives the protein CASSPPGSSGNTIYF. The chain recombines TRBV18 with TRBJ1-3, with D unresolved. The germline CDR1 and CDR2 sequences are KGHSH and LQKENI. The V and J ends lost 0 bases and 0 bases respectively, with 6 bases between them. The CDR3 totals 15 residues.

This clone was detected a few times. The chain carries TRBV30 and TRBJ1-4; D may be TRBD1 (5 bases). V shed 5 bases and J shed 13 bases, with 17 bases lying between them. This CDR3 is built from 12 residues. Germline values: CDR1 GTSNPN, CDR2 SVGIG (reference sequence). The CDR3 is CAWGQQDQGLFF. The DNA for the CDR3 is TGTGCCTGGGGCCAACAAGATCAGGGACTGTTTTTT.

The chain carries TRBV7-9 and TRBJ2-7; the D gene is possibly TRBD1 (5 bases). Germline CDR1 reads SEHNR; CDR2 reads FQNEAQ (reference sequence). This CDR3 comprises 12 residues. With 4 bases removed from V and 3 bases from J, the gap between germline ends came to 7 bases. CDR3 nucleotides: TGTGCCAGCAGCTCGCAGGGCTACGAGCAGTACTTC. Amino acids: CASSSQGYEQYF.